This T cell receptor beta chain is from a study of human T cells and chemical hapten exposure. Turning to the study itself: During the roughly 24-week study period, patients had diphenylcyclopropenone applied to the scalp every week.

This clonotype was counted ten times or more. Antigen unknown. Germline values: CDR1 SGHNT, CDR2 YENEEA. Trimming shortened V by 4 bases and J by 8 bases, and 12 bases separated the two germline ends. The CDR3 has 14 residues. General study findings and limits: Sensitizing to DPC left TCRs with a frequency above 1 in 1000 unaltered.

The library tagged individual cDNA molecules with unique molecular identifiers. Each CDR3 protein gets one entry after TCRdb re-called the RACE reads with MiXCR. Counted here are roughly 80,000 distinct CDR3 sequences, about 11% occurring once; the ten biggest clones make up approximately 4.6%. Described time point: patch test 1, 2 weeks after DPC sensitization. Treatment specified: therapeutic diphenylcyclopropenone sensitization with weekly scalp DPC. The rearrangement joins TRBV11-3 to TRBJ1-6; D not resolved. The sequencing used whole blood, collected in connection with sensitization to the hapten diphenylcyclopropenone (DPC). This TCR was recovered from a woman aged 50 to 60 with alopecia areata. Some clones in this sample may be carry-over from other donors' samples. The CDR3 loop reads CASSSGYRDSPLHF. CDR3 sequence (DNA): TGTGCCAGCAGCTCCGGATATCGGGATTCACCCCTCCACTTT.